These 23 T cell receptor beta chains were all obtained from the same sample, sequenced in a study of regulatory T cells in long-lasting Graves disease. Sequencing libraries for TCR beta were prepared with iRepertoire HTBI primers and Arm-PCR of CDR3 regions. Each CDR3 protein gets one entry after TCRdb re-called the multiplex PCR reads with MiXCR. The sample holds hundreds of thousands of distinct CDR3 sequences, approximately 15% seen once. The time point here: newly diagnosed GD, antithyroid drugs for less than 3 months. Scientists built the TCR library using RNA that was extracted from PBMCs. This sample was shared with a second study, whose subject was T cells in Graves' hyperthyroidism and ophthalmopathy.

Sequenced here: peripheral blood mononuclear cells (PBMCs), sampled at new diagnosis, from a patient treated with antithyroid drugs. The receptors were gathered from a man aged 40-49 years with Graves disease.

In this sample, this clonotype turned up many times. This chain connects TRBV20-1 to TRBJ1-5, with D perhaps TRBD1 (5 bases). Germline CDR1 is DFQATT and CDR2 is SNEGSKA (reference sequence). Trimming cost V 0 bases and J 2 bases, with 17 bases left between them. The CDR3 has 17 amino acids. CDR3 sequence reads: CSARETSGYIGNQPQHF. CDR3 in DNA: TGCAGTGCTAGAGAGACCTCAGGGTATATAGGCAATCAGCCCCAGCATTTT.

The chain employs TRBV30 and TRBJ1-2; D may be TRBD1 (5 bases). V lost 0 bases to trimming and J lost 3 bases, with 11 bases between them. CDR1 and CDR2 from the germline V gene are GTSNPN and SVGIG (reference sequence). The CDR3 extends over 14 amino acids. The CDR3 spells CAWSVDSFDYGYTF. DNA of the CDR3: TGTGCCTGGAGTGTTGACAGCTTCGACTATGGCTACACCTTC.

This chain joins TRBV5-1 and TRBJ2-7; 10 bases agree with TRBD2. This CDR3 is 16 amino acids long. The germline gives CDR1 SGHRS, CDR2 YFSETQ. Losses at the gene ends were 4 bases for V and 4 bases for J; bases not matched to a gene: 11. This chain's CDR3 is CASSLALAGTAYEQYF. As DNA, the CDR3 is TGCGCCAGCAGCCTGGCACTAGCGGGAACGGCTTACGAGCAGTACTTC.

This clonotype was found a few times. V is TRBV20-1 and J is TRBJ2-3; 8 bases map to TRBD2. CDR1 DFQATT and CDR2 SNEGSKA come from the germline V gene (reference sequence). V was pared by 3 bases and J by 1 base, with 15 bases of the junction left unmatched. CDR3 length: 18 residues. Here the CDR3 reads CSASGLAGGGDGTDTQYF. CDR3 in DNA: TGCAGTGCTAGTGGCCTAGCGGGCGGCGGCGACGGCACAGATACGCAGTATTTT.

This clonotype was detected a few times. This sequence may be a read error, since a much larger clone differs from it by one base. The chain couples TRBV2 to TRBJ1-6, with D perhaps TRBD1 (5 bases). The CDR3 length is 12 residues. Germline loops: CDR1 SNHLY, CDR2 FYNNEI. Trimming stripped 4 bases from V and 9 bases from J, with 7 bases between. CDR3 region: CASSGRASPLHF. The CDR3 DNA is TGTGCCAGCAGTGGCAGGGCTTCACCCCTCCACTTT.

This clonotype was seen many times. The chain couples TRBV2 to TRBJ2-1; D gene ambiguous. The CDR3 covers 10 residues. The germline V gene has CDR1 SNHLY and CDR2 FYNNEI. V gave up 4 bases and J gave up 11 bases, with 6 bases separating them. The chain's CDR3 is CASSVSKQFF. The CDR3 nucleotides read TGTGCCAGCAGTGTAAGTAAGCAGTTCTTC. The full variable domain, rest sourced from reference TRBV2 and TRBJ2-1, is EPEVTQTPSHQVTQMGQEVILRCVPISNHLYFYWYRQILGQKVEFLVSFYNNEISEKSEIFDDQFSVERPDGSNFTLKIRSTKLEDSAMYFCASSVSKQFFGPGTRLTVL.

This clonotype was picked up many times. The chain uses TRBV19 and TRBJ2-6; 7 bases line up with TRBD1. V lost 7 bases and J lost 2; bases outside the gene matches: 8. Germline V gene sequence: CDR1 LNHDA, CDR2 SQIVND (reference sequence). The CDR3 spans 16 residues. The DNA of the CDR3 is TGTGCCAGTAATCCCTCACAGGGGACTGGGGCCAACGTCCTGACTTTC. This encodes CASNPSQGTGANVLTF.

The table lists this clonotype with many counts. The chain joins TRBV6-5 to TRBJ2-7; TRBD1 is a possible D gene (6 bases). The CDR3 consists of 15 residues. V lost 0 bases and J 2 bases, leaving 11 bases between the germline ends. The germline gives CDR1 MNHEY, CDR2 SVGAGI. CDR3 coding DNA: TGTGCCAGCAGTTACTCTAGGGGGTACCCCTACGAGCAGTACTTC. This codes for CASSYSRGYPYEQYF.

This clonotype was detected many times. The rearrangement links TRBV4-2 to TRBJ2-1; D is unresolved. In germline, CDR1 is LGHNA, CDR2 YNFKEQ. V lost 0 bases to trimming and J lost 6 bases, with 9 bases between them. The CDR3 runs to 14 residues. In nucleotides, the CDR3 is TGTGCCAGCAGCCAAGAAAGAGAGGTCAATGAGCAGTTCTTC. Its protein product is CASSQEREVNEQFF.

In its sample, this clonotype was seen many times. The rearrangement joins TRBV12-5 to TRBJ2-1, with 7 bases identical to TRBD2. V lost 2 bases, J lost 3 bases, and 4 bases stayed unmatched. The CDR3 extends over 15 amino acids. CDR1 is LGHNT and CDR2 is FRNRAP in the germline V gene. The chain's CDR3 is CASGLRVAGYNEQFF. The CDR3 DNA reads TGTGCTAGTGGTTTGAGGGTAGCGGGCTACAATGAGCAGTTCTTC.

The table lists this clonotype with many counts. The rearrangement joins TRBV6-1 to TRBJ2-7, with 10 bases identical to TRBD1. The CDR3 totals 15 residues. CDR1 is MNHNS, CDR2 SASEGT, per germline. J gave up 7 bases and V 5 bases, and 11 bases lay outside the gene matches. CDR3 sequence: CASSHPGQGIGEQYF. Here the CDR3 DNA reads TGTGCCAGCAGTCACCCGGGACAGGGGATCGGGGAGCAGTACTTC.

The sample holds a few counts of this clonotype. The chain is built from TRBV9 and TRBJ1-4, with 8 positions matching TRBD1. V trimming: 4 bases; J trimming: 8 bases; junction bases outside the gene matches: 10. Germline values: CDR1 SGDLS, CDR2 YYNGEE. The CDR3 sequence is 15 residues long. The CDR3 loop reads CASSTEGQAAEKLFF. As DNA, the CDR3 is TGTGCCAGCAGCACGGAGGGACAGGCAGCCGAAAAACTGTTTTTT.

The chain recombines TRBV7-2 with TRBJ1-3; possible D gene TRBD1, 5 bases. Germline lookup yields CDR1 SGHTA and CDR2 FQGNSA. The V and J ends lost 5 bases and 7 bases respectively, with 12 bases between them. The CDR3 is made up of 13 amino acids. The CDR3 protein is CASSPSGRNTIYF. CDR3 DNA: TGTGCCAGCAGCCCATCAGGGAGGAACACCATATATTTT.

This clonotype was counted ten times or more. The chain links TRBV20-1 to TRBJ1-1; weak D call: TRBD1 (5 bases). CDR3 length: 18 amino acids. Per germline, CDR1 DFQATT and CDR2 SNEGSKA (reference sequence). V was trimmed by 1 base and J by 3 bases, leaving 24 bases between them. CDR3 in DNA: TGCAGTGCTAGAGTTGGGTCCTGGAGGAGGGGACGGTACACTGAAGCTTTCTTT. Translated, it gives CSARVGSWRRGRYTEAFF.

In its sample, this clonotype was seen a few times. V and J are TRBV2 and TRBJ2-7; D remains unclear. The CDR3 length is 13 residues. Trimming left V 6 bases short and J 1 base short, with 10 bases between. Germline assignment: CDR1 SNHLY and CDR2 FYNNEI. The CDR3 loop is CASRADTSYEQYF. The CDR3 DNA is TGTGCCAGCAGAGCTGACACGTCCTACGAGCAGTACTTC.

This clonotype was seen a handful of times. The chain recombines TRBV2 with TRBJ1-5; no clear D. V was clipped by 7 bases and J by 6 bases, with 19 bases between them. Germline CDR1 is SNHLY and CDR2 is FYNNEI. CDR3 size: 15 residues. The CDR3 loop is CASKSRATFSQPQHF. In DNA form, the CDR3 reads TGTGCCAGCAAGAGCCGGGCCACCTTTAGTCAGCCCCAGCATTTT.

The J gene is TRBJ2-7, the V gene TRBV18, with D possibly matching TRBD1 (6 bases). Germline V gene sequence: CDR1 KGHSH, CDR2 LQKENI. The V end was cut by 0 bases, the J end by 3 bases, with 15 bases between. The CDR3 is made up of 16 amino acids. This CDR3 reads CASSPPSLGANYEQYF. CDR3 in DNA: TGTGCCAGCTCACCACCTTCTCTGGGGGCTAACTACGAGCAGTACTTC.

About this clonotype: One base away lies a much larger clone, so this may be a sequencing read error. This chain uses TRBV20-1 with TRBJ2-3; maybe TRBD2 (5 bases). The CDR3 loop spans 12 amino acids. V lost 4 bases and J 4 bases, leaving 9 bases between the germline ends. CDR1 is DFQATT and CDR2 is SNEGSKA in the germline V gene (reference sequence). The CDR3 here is CSAKDGADTQYF. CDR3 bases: TGCAGTGCTAAGGACGGGGCAGATACGCAGTATTTT.

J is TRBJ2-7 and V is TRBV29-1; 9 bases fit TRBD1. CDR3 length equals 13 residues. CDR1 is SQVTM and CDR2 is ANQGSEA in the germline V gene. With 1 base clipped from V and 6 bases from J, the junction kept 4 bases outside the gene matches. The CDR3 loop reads CSVEVGTGTEQYF. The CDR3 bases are TGCAGCGTTGAAGTAGGGACAGGGACCGAGCAGTACTTC.

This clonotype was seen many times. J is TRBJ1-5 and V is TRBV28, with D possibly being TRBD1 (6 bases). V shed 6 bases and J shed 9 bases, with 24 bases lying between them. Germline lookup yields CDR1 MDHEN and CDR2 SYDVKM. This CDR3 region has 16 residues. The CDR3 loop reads CASSPGLRTVNRPQHF. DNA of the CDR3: TGTGCCAGCAGCCCGGGGCTTAGGACAGTCAACCGGCCCCAGCATTTT. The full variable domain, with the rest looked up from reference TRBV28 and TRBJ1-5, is DVKVTQSSRYLVKRTGEKVFLECVQDMDHENMFWYRQDPGLGLRLIYFSYDVKMKEKGDIPEGYSVSREKKERFSLILESASTNQTSMYLCASSPGLRTVNRPQHFGDGTRLSIL.

As DNA, the CDR3 is TGCGCCAGCAGCTCTGGGGCTGGGGCCAACGTCCTGACTTTC. It encodes CASSSGAGANVLTF. The chain carries TRBV5-1 and TRBJ2-6; no reliable D call. V was trimmed by 3 bases and J by 2 bases, leaving 6 bases between them. The V gene's germline CDR1 is SGHRS and CDR2 YFSETQ. The CDR3 is 14 amino acids.

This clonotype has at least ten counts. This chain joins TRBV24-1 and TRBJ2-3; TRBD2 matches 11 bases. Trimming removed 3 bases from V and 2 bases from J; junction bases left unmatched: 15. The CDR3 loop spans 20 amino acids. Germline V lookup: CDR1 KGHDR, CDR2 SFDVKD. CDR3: CATSDALPSGGFTPTDTQYF. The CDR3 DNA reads TGTGCCACCAGTGATGCACTCCCTAGCGGGGGGTTTACCCCCACAGATACGCAGTATTTT.

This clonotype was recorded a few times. CDR3 sequence reads: CSVSRQANNEQFF. CDR3 coding DNA: TGCAGTGTCTCAAGGCAGGCGAACAATGAGCAGTTCTTC. The gene calls are TRBV20-1 and TRBJ2-1; D gene uncertain. CDR3 length: 13 amino acids. V lost 7 bases to trimming and J lost 5 bases, with 15 bases between them. The V gene's germline CDR1 is DFQATT and CDR2 SNEGSKA (reference sequence).